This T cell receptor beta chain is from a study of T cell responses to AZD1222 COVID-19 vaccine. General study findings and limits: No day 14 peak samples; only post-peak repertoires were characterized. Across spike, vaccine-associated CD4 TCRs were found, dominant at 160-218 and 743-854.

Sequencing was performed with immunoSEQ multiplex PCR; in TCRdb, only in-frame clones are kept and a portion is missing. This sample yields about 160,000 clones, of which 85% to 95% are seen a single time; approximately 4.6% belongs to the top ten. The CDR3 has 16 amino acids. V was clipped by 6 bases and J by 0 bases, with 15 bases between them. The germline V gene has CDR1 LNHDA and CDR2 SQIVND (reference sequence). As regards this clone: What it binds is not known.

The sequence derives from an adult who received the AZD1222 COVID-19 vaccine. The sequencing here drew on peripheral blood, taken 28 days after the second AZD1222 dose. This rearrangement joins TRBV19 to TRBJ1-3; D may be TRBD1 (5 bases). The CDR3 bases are TGTGCCAGTAGGAACCCGGGACTGAGCTCTGGAAACACCATATATTTT. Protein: CASRNPGLSSGNTIYF.